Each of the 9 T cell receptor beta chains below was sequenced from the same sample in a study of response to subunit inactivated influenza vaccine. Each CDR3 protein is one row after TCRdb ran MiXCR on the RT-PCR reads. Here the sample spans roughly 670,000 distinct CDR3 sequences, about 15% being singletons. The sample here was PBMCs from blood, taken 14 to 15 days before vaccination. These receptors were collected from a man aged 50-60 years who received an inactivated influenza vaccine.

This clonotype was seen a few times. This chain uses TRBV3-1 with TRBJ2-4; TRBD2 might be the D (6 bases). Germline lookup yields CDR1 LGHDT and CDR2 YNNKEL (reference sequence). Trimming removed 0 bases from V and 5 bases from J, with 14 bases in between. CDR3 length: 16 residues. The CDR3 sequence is CASSQEATGVENIQYF. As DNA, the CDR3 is TGTGCCAGCAGCCAAGAGGCGACGGGGGTAGAAAACATTCAGTACTTC.

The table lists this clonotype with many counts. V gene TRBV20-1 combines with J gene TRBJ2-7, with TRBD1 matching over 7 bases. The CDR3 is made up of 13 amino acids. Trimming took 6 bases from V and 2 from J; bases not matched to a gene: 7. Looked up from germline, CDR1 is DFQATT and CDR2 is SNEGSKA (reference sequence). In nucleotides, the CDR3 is TGCAGTGCAAACACGGGACAGACCTACGAGCAGTACTTC. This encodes CSANTGQTYEQYF.

DNA for the CDR3: TGTGCCAGCAGCTTGGAACCATCGCGGGGGGCCAACGTCCTGACTTTC. Translated, it gives CASSLEPSRGANVLTF. This chain links TRBV5-4 with TRBJ2-6; D remains unclear. The V end was cut by 0 bases, the J end by 4 bases, with 11 bases between. CDR3 size: 16 residues. Looked up from germline, CDR1 is SGHNT and CDR2 is YYREEE (reference sequence).

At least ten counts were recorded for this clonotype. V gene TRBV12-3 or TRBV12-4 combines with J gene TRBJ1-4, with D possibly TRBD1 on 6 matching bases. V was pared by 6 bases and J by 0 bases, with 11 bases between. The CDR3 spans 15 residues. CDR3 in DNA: TGTGCCAGCAGGCTACAGGGTTCAACTAATGAAAAACTGTTTTTT. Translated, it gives CASRLQGSTNEKLFF.

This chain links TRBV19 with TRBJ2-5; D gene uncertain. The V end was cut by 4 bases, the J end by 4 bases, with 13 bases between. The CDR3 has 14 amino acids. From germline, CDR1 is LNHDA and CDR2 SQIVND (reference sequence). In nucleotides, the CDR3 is TGTGCCAGTAGTACCGGGTCCGATATAGAGACCCAGTACTTC. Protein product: CASSTGSDIETQYF. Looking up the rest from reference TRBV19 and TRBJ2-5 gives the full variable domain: DGGITQSPKYLFRKEGQNVTLSCEQNLNHDAMYWYRQDPGQGLRLIYYSQIVNDFQKGDIAEGYSVSREKKESFPLTVTSAQKNPTAFYLCASSTGSDIETQYFGPGTRLLVL.

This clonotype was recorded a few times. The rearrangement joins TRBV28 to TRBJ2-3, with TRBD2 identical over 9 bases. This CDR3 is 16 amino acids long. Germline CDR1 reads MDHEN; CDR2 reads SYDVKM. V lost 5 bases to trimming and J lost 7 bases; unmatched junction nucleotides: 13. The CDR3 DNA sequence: TGTGCCAGCAGTCTCCTGACTAGCGGAGGGTGGAATACGCAGTATTTT. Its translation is CASSLLTSGGWNTQYF.

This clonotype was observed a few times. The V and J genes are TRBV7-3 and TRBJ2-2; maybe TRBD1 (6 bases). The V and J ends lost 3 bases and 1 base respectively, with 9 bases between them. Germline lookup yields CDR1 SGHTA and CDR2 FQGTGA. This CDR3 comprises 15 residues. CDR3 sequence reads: CASSFTGMNTGELFF. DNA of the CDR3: TGTGCCAGCAGCTTCACAGGGATGAACACCGGGGAGCTGTTTTTT.

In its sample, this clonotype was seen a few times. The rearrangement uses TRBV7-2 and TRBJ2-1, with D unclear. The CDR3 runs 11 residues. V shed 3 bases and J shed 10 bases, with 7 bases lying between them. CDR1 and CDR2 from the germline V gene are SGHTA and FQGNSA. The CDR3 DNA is TGTGCCAGCAGCTTGATCCGGGAGCAGTTCTTC. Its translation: CASSLIREQFF.

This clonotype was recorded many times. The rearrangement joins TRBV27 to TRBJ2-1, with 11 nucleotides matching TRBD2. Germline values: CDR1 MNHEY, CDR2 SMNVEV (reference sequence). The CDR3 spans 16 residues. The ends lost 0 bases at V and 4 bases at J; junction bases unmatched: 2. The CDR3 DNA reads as TGTGCCAGCAGTTTATCCGCTAGCGGGGGGTACAATGAGCAGTTCTTC. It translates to CASSLSASGGYNEQFF.